This T cell receptor delta chain originates from a study of human gamma delta and Vdelta1 T cells (dated by TCRdb to 2016 to 2019). About the full investigation: In this study, the researchers looked at Delta One T cells, which are Vd1+ gamma-delta T cells, to see how well they work as cytotoxic effectors against acute myeloid leukemia.

The library relied on PCR. Sequenced on an Illumina MiSeq. TCRdb called clones anew from the public reads via CATT; matching DNA rows were later pooled. This sample comprises 600 to 800 delta-chain clones, about a fifth of them detected only once. The top ten clonotypes cover 89% of the sample. This clone was seen a few times. The antigen it recognizes is unknown. This likely traces to a read error, being one base from a far larger clone. From cysteine to phenylalanine, the CDR3 is 22 amino acids long. Only the CDR3 region is kept as DNA, spanning 66 bases read in frame from base 1. V and J are trimmed by 1 base and 8 bases, and the gene matches miss 31 bases of the junction. CDR1 TSWWSYY and CDR2 QGS are derived from the germline V gene.

The chain was built from TRDV1 and TRDJ1, with 7 middle bases fitting TRDD2. Sequenced input: Vdelta1 gamma-delta T cells from blood. This specimen's cell subset or site label, per the study, means: Vd1+ T cells from peripheral blood. The TCR originated in a human donor in good health. The CDR3 is CALGEPNPSSPRVWEISPKLIF. Read as DNA, the sequence is TGTGCTCTTGGGGAACCGAATCCTTCCTCCCCTCGAGTCTGGGAGATAAGCCCGAAACTCATCTTT.